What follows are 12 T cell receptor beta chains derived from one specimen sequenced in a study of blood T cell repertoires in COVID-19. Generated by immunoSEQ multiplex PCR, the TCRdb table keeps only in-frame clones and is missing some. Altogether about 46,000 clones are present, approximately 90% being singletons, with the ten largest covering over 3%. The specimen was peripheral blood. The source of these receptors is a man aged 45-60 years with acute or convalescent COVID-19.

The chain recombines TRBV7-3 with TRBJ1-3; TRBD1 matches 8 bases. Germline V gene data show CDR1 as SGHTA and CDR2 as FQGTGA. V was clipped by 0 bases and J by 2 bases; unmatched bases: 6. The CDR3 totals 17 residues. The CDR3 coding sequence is TGTGCCAGCAGCTTAACGTGGGACAGGCCGGCTGGAAACACCATATATTTT. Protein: CASSLTWDRPAGNTIYF.

The CDR3 DNA sequence: TGTGCCAGCAGCCCCGGGACGGGACAGGGTATCACCCAGTACTTC. This encodes CASSPGTGQGITQYF. This chain joins TRBV5-6 and TRBJ2-5; 9 nucleotides match TRBD1. The CDR3 totals 15 residues. CDR1 is SGHDT and CDR2 is YYEEEE in the germline V gene. Trimming at V came to 4 bases and at J to 8 bases, leaving 12 bases not matched to a gene.

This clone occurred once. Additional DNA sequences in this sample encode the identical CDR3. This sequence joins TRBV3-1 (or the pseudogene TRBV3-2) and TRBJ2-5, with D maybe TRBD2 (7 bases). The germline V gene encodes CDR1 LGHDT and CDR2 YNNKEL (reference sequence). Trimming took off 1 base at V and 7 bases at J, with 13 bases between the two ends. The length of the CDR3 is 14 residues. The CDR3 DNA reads TGTGCCAGCAGCCAAGCGGGGGGCAGAGGGACCCAGTACTTC. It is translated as CASSQAGGRGTQYF.

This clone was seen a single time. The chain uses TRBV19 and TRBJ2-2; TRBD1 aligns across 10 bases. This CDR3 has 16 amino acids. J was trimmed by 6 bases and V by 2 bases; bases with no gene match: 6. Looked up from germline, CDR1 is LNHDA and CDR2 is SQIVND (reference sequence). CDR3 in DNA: TGTGCCAGTAGTATACGGACAGGGGGTTTTGCCGGGGAGCTGTTTTTT. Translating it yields CASSIRTGGFAGELFF.

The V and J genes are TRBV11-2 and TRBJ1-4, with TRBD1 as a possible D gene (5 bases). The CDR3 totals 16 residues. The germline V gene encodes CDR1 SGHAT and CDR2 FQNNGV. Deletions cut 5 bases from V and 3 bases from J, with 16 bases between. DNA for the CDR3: TGTGCCAGCAGCCCAGCGCGGGGGTCCCCTAATGAAAAACTGTTTTTT. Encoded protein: CASSPARGSPNEKLFF.

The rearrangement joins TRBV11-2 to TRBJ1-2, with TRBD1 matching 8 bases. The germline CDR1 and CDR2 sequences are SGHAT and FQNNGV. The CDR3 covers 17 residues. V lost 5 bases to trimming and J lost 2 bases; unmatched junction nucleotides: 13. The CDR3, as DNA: TGTGCCAGCAGCAAGGGACAGGACCGAATAACCAACTATGGCTACACCTTC. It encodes CASSKGQDRITNYGYTF.

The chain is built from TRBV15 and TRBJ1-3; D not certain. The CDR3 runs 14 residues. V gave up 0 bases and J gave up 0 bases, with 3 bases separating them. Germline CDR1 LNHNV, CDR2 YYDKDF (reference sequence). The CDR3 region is CATSRDSSGNTIYF. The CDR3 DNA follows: TGTGCCACCAGCAGAGACAGCTCTGGAAACACCATATATTTT.

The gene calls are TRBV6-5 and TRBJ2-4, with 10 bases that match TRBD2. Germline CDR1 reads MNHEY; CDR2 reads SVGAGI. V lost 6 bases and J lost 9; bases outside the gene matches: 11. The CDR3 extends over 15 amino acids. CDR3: CASSPGERGGVIQYF. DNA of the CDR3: TGTGCCAGCAGCCCCGGGGAGCGGGGGGGCGTCATTCAGTACTTC.

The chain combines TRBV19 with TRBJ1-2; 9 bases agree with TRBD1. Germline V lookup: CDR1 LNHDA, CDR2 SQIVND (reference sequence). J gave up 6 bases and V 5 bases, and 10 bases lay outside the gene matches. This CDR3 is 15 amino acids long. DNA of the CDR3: TGTGCCAGTAGTCCTACCGGGACAGGGTACAATGGCTACACCTTC. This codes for CASSPTGTGYNGYTF.

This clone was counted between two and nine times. The CDR3: CASSVRRRASFEEQYF. The CDR3 DNA reads as TGTGCCAGCAGTGTCCGGCGGCGGGCCTCGTTTGAAGAGCAGTACTTC. J is TRBJ2-7 and V is TRBV2; a possible D gene is TRBD2 (5 bases). The germline gives CDR1 SNHLY, CDR2 FYNNEI. Trimming cost V 4 bases and J 7 bases, with 23 bases left between them. CDR3 length: 16 amino acids.

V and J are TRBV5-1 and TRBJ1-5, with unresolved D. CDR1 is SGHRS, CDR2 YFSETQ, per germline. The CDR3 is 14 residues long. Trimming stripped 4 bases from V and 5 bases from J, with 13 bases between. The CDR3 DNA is TGCGCCAGCAGCCGGGAGGGAGGATATCAGCCCCAGCATTTT. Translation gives CASSREGGYQPQHF.

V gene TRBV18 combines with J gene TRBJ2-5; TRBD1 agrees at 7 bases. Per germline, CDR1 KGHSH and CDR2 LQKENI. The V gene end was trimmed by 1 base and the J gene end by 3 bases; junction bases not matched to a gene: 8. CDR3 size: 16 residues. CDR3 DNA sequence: TGTGCCAGCTCACCACTGGGACGGCAGGGGGAAGAGACCCAGTACTTC. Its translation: CASSPLGRQGEETQYF.